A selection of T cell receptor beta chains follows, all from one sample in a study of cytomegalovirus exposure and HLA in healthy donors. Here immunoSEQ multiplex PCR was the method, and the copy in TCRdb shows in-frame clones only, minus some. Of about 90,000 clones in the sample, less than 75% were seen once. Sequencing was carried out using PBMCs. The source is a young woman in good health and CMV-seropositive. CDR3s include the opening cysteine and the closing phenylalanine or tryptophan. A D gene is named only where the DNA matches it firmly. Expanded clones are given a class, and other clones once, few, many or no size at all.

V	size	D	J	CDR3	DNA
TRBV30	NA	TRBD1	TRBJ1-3	CAWDRGSGNTIYF	TGTGCCTGGGACAGGGGGTCTGGAAACACCATATATTTT
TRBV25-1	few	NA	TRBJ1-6	CASSELQGDNSPLHF	TGTGCCAGCAGTGAATTACAAGGGGATAATTCACCCCTCCACTTT
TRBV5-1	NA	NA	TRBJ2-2	CASGGVAAFGELFF	TGCGCCTCGGGCGGGGTAGCGGCTTTCGGGGAGCTGTTTTTT
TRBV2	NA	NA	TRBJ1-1	CASRGGEAFF	TGTGCCAGTCGAGGGGGTGAAGCTTTCTTT
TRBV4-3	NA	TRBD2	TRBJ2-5	CASSQDLGGRQETQYF	TGCGCCAGCAGCCAAGATCTCGGGGGGAGGCAAGAGACCCAGTACTTC
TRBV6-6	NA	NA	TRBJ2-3	CASSYLVTTDTQYF	TGTGCCAGCAGTTACCTAGTTACCACAGATACGCAGTATTTT
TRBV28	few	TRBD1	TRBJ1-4	CASSLIGGGARPTLFF	TGTGCCAGCAGTTTAATAGGAGGGGGCGCAAGGCCCACACTGTTTTTT
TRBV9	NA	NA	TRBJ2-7	CASSVNVVGEQYF	TGTGCCAGCAGCGTAAATGTGGTCGGCGAGCAGTACTTC
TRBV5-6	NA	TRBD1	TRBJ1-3	CASSTTGANTIYF	TGTGCCAGCAGCACTACAGGGGCAAACACCATATATTTT
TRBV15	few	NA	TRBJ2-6	CATSRANRFGANVLTF	TGTGCCACCAGCAGAGCAAACAGATTTGGGGCCAACGTCCTGACTTTC
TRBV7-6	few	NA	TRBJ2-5	CASSESYPSGKGVQETQYF	TGTGCCAGCAGCGAGAGTTACCCTTCAGGCAAGGGGGTCCAAGAGACCCAGTACTTC
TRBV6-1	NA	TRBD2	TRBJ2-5	CASSLGGGAWKTQYF	TGTGCCAGCAGTTTGGGCGGGGGGGCTTGGAAGACCCAGTACTTC
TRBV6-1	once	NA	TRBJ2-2	CASRFSGGELFF	TGTGCCAGCAGGTTTAGTGGCGGGGAGCTGTTTTTT
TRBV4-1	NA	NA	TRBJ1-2	CASSQEGANYGYTF	TGCGCCAGCAGCCAAGAGGGAGCTAACTATGGCTACACCTTC
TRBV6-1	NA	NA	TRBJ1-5	CASSEGTNQPQHF	TGTGCCAGCAGTGAAGGGACAAATCAGCCCCAGCATTTT
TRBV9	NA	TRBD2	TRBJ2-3	CASSPVAGTMDTQYF	TGTGCCAGCAGCCCAGTAGCGGGGACGATGGATACGCAGTATTTT